Listed here are 32 T cell receptor beta chains from one sample, sequenced in a study of T-cell memory formation after mild COVID-19. TCRdb re-analysed the 5' RACE reads in MiXCR, keeping a single row per CDR3 protein. This table holds under 300,000 distinct CDR3 sequences, around 8% found once. Sequenced input: PBMCs or a T cell subset sorted from them (not recorded which). These receptors all come from a man aged 18 to 29 who had mild COVID-19 (a few samples of this study predate the infection). Cell type and time point are not known.

V gene TRBV20-1 combines with J gene TRBJ2-3, with 9 bases aligning to TRBD1. Per germline, CDR1 DFQATT and CDR2 SNEGSKA (reference sequence). The CDR3 is 15 residues long. V lost 6 bases, J lost 1 base, and 8 bases stayed unmatched. The CDR3: CSAVADRGGTDTQYF. The CDR3 DNA follows: TGCAGTGCCGTCGCGGACAGGGGCGGCACAGATACGCAGTATTTT.

The chain is built from TRBV5-1 and TRBJ2-2; D is perhaps TRBD1 (6 bases). CDR1 is SGHRS, CDR2 YFSETQ, per germline. Trimming left V 5 bases short and J 7 bases short, with 18 bases between. This CDR3 region has 15 residues. The CDR3 coding sequence is TGCGCCAGCAGGGAGATAACAGGGAAGAACGGGGAGCTGTTTTTT. Encoded protein: CASREITGKNGELFF.

With respect to this clonotype: At one end the junction does not follow the germline gene, possibly because of a read error. The rearrangement uses TRBV6-1 and TRBJ2-6; D perhaps matches TRBD1 (5 bases). This CDR3 is 15 amino acids long. Germline V gene lookup returns CDR1 MNHNS and CDR2 SASEGT. CDR3 sequence (DNA): TGTGCCAGCAGTCAGGCAGTCTCTGGGGCCAACTTCCTGACTTTC. As protein: CASSQAVSGANFLTF.

This clonotype was seen repeatedly, ten times or more. The rearrangement links TRBV12-3 or TRBV12-4 to TRBJ2-1, with D uncertain. Trimming took off 4 bases at V and 2 bases at J, with 3 bases between the two ends. This CDR3 contains 12 residues. The CDR3, as DNA: TGTGCCAGCAGTTCAGCCTACAATGAGCAGTTCTTC. It encodes CASSSAYNEQFF.

This clonotype occurred many times. This sequence joins TRBV7-2 and TRBJ1-2; tentative D call: TRBD1 (6 bases). The CDR3 runs to 14 residues. Trimming cost V 6 bases and J 8 bases, with 19 bases left between them. Germline V gene data show CDR1 as SGHTA and CDR2 as FQGNSA. CDR3 in DNA: TGTGCCAGCAGGACAGGAGTGGGGGTGGTGGGCTACACCTTC. Translating it yields CASRTGVGVVGYTF. Filled out from reference TRBV7-2 and TRBJ1-2, the complete variable domain reads GAGVSQSPSNKVTEKGKDVELRCDPISGHTALYWYRQSLGQGLEFLIYFQGNSAPDKSGLPSDRFSAERTGGSVSTLTIQRTQQEDSAVYLCASRTGVGVVGYTFGSGTRLTVV.

This clonotype was found a few times. The chain uses TRBV20-1 and TRBJ2-7; 10 bases are a match to TRBD2. The V segment lost 1 base and the J segment 2 bases; nucleotides outside the gene matches: 5. CDR3 size: 15 residues. Per the germline V gene, CDR1 is DFQATT and CDR2 is SNEGSKA (reference sequence). The CDR3 sequence is CSARVTSGRAYEQYF. DNA for the CDR3: TGCAGTGCTAGAGTGACTAGCGGGCGCGCCTACGAGCAGTACTTC.

This clonotype came up a few times. The CDR3 spells CASSQETWTAGDTDTQYF. CDR3 DNA sequence: TGTGCCAGCAGCCAAGAGACCTGGACAGCCGGGGACACAGATACGCAGTATTTT. The J gene is TRBJ2-3, the V gene TRBV4-2, with D maybe TRBD1 (6 bases). The length of the CDR3 is 18 residues. V lost 0 bases and J lost 2, with 18 bases in between. Germline CDR1 LGHNA, CDR2 YNFKEQ.

The table lists this clonotype with a few counts. The chain combines TRBV5-1 with TRBJ2-6; D gene uncertain. The CDR3 covers 13 residues. Trimming pared 6 bases from V and 4 bases from J, leaving 8 bases between. The V gene's germline CDR1 is SGHRS and CDR2 YFSETQ. The CDR3 protein is CASNRGGANVLTF. DNA for the CDR3: TGCGCCAGCAATCGTGGGGGGGCCAACGTCCTGACTTTC.

This clonotype has more than one count but fewer than ten. The chain recombines TRBV3-1 with TRBJ1-2; 8 bases line up with TRBD1. After removal of 6 bases from V and 4 bases from J, the junction contained 4 bases not matched to a gene. This CDR3 has 13 residues. Germline CDR1 and CDR2: LGHDT and YNNKEL (reference sequence). CDR3 sequence: CASRPDRAYGYTF. In DNA, the CDR3 is TGTGCCAGCAGACCGGACAGGGCCTATGGCTACACCTTC. The entire variable domain, with the rest obtained from reference TRBV3-1 and TRBJ1-2, is as follows: DTAVSQTPKYLVTQMGNDKSIKCEQNLGHDTMYWYKQDSKKFLKIMFSYNNKELIINETVPNRFSPKSPDKAHLNLHINSLELGDSAVYFCASRPDRAYGYTFGSGTRLTVV.

This clonotype was seen only a few times. This chain links TRBV20-1 with TRBJ2-1, with TRBD2 identical over 10 bases. Germline CDR1 reads DFQATT; CDR2 reads SNEGSKA (reference sequence). The V and J ends lost 5 bases and 0 bases, in that order; junction bases with no gene match: 4. The CDR3 is 15 amino acids. CDR3 in DNA: TGCAGTGCTCCCTCTAGCGGGAGCTCCTACAATGAGCAGTTCTTC. As protein: CSAPSSGSSYNEQFF.

A few counts support this clonotype. The chain employs TRBV4-1 and TRBJ1-5, with 7 bases fitting TRBD1. The germline CDR1 and CDR2 sequences are MGHRA and YSYEKL. The CDR3 is 15 residues long. Losses at the gene ends were 4 bases for V and 4 bases for J; bases not matched to a gene: 7. This chain's CDR3 is CASSRSPGGNQPQHF. The CDR3 region has the DNA TGCGCCAGCAGCCGTTCACCAGGGGGTAATCAGCCCCAGCATTTT.

The chain couples TRBV12-3 or TRBV12-4 to TRBJ1-5; no firm D call. The CDR3 loop spans 15 amino acids. The V and J ends lost 2 bases and 0 bases respectively, with 8 bases between them. The CDR3 sequence: CASSLRGYSNQPQHF. The CDR3 bases are TGTGCCAGCAGTTTACGGGGTTATAGCAATCAGCCCCAGCATTTT.

The rearrangement joins TRBV7-8 to TRBJ1-1; TRBD1 might be the D (6 bases). Per germline, CDR1 SGHVS and CDR2 FQNEAQ. Trimming cost V 5 bases and J 8 bases, with 15 bases left between them. CDR3 length equals 13 residues. The CDR3 DNA sequence: TGTGCCAGCAGCCTTATAAGGGGGACAGAAGCTTTCTTT. It codes for CASSLIRGTEAFF.

The chain is built from TRBV30 and TRBJ1-1; 7 bases line up with TRBD1. This CDR3 is built from 12 residues. The germline CDR1 and CDR2 sequences are GTSNPN and SVGIG (reference sequence). The V gene end was trimmed by 6 bases and the J gene end by 1 base; junction bases not matched to a gene: 2. The CDR3 sequence is CACQGGNTEAFF. CDR3 DNA: TGTGCCTGCCAGGGGGGGAACACTGAAGCTTTCTTT.

V usage is TRBV6-5 and J usage is TRBJ2-7, with TRBD2 identical over 10 bases. Germline V CDR1 and CDR2: MNHEY, SVGAGI. The CDR3 consists of 17 residues. Trimming at V came to 2 bases and at J to 1 base, leaving 8 bases not matched to a gene. The CDR3, as DNA: TGTGCCAGCAGTTACAGCAGCGGGGGGGCCTTGTCCTACGAGCAGTACTTC. It yields the protein CASSYSSGGALSYEQYF.

This clonotype was seen a handful of times. The chain links TRBV4-3 to TRBJ2-2, with no clear D. V was clipped by 0 bases and J by 9 bases, with 14 bases between them. The CDR3 extends over 15 amino acids. Germline V gene lookup returns CDR1 LGHNA and CDR2 YSLEER. CDR3 sequence (DNA): TGCGCCAGCAGCCAAGAGCGGACGTCGGTCAGGGAGCTGTTTTTT. This translates into CASSQERTSVRELFF.

This clonotype was observed at least ten times. The chain uses TRBV7-2 and TRBJ2-1; D gene unclear. CDR1 is SGHTA, CDR2 FQGNSA, per germline. Trimming left V 3 bases short and J 10 bases short, with 10 bases between. The CDR3 consists of 12 residues. The CDR3 DNA is TGTGCCAGCAGCTTCGGTTTTCGAGAGCAGTTCTTC. This sequence encodes CASSFGFREQFF.

This clonotype has more than one count but fewer than ten. The V call is TRBV6-5, the J call TRBJ1-2; D ambiguous. Germline V gene lookup returns CDR1 MNHEY and CDR2 SVGAGI. The CDR3 sequence is 14 residues long. V lost 0 bases, J lost 2 bases, and 7 bases lay in between. CDR3 bases: TGTGCCAGCAGTTACTCGATAGCGAACTATGGCTACACCTTC. Amino acids: CASSYSIANYGYTF.

A few counts support this clonotype. The rearrangement joins TRBV7-9 to TRBJ1-2; D not resolved. V gave up 6 bases and J gave up 4 bases, with 18 bases separating them. CDR1 and CDR2 from the germline V gene are SEHNR and FQNEAQ (reference sequence). This CDR3 has 15 residues. DNA for the CDR3: TGTGCCAGCAGTTGGTCAATTGACGGCTCCTATGGCTACACCTTC. It translates to CASSWSIDGSYGYTF.

In its sample, this clonotype was seen a few times. The rearrangement joins TRBV12-3 or TRBV12-4 to TRBJ2-2, with TRBD1 matching 9 bases. The junction had 4 bases not matched to a gene; V was cut back by 5 bases and J by 0 bases. This CDR3 has 16 amino acids. The CDR3 reads CASSPTGGANTGELFF. The CDR3 bases are TGTGCCAGCAGTCCCACAGGGGGCGCGAACACCGGGGAGCTGTTTTTT.

Only a few counts were recorded for this clonotype. The V gene is TRBV5-1, the J gene TRBJ2-5, with D perhaps TRBD2 (5 bases). Germline CDR1 reads SGHRS; CDR2 reads YFSETQ. This CDR3 contains 14 residues. V lost 5 bases and J 3 bases, leaving 14 bases between the germline ends. CDR3: CASSNGKAEETQYF. The CDR3 DNA reads TGCGCCAGCAGTAACGGTAAAGCGGAAGAGACCCAGTACTTC.

This clonotype was counted between two and nine times. This chain links TRBV12-3 or TRBV12-4 with TRBJ2-4, with no clear D. This CDR3 has 15 residues. Trimming removed 3 bases from V and 1 base from J, with 10 bases in between. The CDR3 loop is CASSLGQGAKNIQYF. CDR3 nucleotides: TGTGCCAGCAGTTTGGGCCAAGGGGCCAAAAACATTCAGTACTTC.

This chain links TRBV20-1 with TRBJ1-1, with TRBD1 identical over 7 bases. This CDR3 region has 13 residues. The germline gives CDR1 DFQATT, CDR2 SNEGSKA (reference sequence). V lost 5 bases, J lost 0 bases, and 3 bases stayed unmatched. In DNA form, the CDR3 reads TGCAGTGCTCACAGGGGTCTGAACACTGAAGCTTTCTTT. Protein product: CSAHRGLNTEAFF.

This clonotype was recorded many times. This rearrangement joins TRBV4-3 to TRBJ1-2; the D is unclear. The V gene's germline CDR1 is LGHNA and CDR2 YSLEER. The CDR3 extends over 13 amino acids. V was clipped by 5 bases and J by 1 base, with 8 bases between them. The CDR3 bases are TGCGCCAGCAGCAGAACCCATAACTATGGCTACACCTTC. Translated, it gives CASSRTHNYGYTF.

This clonotype was seen ten or more times. The rearrangement uses TRBV11-2 and TRBJ1-1, with D tentatively TRBD1 (6 bases). Germline CDR1 and CDR2: SGHAT and FQNNGV. The CDR3 runs 14 residues. V shed 5 bases and J shed 0 bases, with 10 bases lying between them. CDR3 region: CASSKGHLNTEAFF. Here the CDR3 DNA reads TGTGCCAGCAGCAAGGGACACCTGAACACTGAAGCTTTCTTT.

The table lists this clonotype with a few counts. V gene TRBV10-1 combines with J gene TRBJ2-2; D could derive from TRBD1 or TRBD2 (5 bases each). Germline CDR1 is WNHNN and CDR2 is SYGVQD (reference sequence). The V end was cut by 2 bases, the J end by 5 bases, with 6 bases between. This CDR3 has 13 residues. For the CDR3, the DNA is TGCGCCAGCAGTGAGGAGGGGACCGGGGAGCTGTTTTTT. Translation: CASSEEGTGELFF.

A few counts support this clonotype. The CDR3 region is CATGQGAVETQYF. In DNA, the CDR3 is TGTGCCACCGGTCAAGGGGCGGTGGAGACCCAGTACTTC. The J gene is TRBJ2-5, the V gene TRBV24-1; tentative D call: TRBD1 (5 bases). V shed 9 bases and J shed 5 bases, with 15 bases lying between them. Per germline, CDR1 KGHDR and CDR2 SFDVKD. The CDR3 runs 13 residues.

The sample holds a few counts of this clonotype. This chain joins TRBV4-3 and TRBJ2-5; TRBD2 matches at 8 bases. CDR1 and CDR2 (germline): LGHNA, YSLEER. The CDR3 spans 17 residues. V dropped 0 bases and J dropped 7; count of bases not matched to a gene: 13. Written as DNA, the CDR3 is TGCGCCAGCAGCCAAGATCGAAGCGGTCCCGGGGGGGGGACCCAGTACTTC. The encoded protein is CASSQDRSGPGGGTQYF.

This clonotype was detected a few times. V is TRBV6-5 and J is TRBJ2-3; 8 bases line up with TRBD1. Germline lookup yields CDR1 MNHEY and CDR2 SVGAGI. Germline trimming cut 6 bases from V and 8 bases from J; bases unmatched to any gene: 10. CDR3 size: 14 residues. The CDR3 here is CASRRQGIYGTQYF. Here the CDR3 DNA reads TGTGCCAGCAGGCGACAGGGGATCTACGGTACGCAGTATTTT.

A few counts support this clonotype. The rearrangement joins TRBV18 to TRBJ2-7; 8 bases align to TRBD2. Trimming at V came to 6 bases and at J to 7 bases, leaving 8 bases not matched to a gene. This CDR3 is built from 13 residues. CDR1 is KGHSH and CDR2 is LQKENI in the germline V gene. CDR3 in amino acids: CASSTSDLGEQYF. The CDR3 bases are TGTGCCAGCTCGACTAGCGATTTGGGGGAGCAGTACTTC. The whole variable domain, filled in from reference TRBV18 and TRBJ2-7, reads NAGVMQNPRHLVRRRGQEARLRCSPMKGHSHVYWYRQLPEEGLKFMVYLQKENIIDESGMPKERFSAEFPKEGPSILRIQQVVRGDSAAYFCASSTSDLGEQYFGPGTRLTVT.

This clonotype was found a few times. The J gene is TRBJ2-3, the V gene TRBV6-5; weak D call: TRBD2 (6 bases). This CDR3 comprises 15 residues. V gave up 2 bases and J gave up 2 bases, with 11 bases separating them. Germline-derived CDR1 and CDR2 are MNHEY and SVGAGI. The CDR3 coding sequence is TGTGCCAGCAGTTACGGGGGGACCAACACAGATACGCAGTATTTT. It encodes CASSYGGTNTDTQYF.

In this sample, this clonotype turned up a few times. V gene TRBV5-5 combines with J gene TRBJ2-1; tentatively, D is TRBD1 or TRBD2 (5 bases each). Per the germline V gene, CDR1 is SGHKS and CDR2 is YYEKEE (reference sequence). The germline V and J ends were trimmed by 3 bases and 3 bases, with 10 bases remaining between them. There are 14 residues in the CDR3. Here the CDR3 reads CASSWGYLYNEQFF. DNA for the CDR3: TGTGCCAGCAGCTGGGGGTACCTCTACAATGAGCAGTTCTTC.